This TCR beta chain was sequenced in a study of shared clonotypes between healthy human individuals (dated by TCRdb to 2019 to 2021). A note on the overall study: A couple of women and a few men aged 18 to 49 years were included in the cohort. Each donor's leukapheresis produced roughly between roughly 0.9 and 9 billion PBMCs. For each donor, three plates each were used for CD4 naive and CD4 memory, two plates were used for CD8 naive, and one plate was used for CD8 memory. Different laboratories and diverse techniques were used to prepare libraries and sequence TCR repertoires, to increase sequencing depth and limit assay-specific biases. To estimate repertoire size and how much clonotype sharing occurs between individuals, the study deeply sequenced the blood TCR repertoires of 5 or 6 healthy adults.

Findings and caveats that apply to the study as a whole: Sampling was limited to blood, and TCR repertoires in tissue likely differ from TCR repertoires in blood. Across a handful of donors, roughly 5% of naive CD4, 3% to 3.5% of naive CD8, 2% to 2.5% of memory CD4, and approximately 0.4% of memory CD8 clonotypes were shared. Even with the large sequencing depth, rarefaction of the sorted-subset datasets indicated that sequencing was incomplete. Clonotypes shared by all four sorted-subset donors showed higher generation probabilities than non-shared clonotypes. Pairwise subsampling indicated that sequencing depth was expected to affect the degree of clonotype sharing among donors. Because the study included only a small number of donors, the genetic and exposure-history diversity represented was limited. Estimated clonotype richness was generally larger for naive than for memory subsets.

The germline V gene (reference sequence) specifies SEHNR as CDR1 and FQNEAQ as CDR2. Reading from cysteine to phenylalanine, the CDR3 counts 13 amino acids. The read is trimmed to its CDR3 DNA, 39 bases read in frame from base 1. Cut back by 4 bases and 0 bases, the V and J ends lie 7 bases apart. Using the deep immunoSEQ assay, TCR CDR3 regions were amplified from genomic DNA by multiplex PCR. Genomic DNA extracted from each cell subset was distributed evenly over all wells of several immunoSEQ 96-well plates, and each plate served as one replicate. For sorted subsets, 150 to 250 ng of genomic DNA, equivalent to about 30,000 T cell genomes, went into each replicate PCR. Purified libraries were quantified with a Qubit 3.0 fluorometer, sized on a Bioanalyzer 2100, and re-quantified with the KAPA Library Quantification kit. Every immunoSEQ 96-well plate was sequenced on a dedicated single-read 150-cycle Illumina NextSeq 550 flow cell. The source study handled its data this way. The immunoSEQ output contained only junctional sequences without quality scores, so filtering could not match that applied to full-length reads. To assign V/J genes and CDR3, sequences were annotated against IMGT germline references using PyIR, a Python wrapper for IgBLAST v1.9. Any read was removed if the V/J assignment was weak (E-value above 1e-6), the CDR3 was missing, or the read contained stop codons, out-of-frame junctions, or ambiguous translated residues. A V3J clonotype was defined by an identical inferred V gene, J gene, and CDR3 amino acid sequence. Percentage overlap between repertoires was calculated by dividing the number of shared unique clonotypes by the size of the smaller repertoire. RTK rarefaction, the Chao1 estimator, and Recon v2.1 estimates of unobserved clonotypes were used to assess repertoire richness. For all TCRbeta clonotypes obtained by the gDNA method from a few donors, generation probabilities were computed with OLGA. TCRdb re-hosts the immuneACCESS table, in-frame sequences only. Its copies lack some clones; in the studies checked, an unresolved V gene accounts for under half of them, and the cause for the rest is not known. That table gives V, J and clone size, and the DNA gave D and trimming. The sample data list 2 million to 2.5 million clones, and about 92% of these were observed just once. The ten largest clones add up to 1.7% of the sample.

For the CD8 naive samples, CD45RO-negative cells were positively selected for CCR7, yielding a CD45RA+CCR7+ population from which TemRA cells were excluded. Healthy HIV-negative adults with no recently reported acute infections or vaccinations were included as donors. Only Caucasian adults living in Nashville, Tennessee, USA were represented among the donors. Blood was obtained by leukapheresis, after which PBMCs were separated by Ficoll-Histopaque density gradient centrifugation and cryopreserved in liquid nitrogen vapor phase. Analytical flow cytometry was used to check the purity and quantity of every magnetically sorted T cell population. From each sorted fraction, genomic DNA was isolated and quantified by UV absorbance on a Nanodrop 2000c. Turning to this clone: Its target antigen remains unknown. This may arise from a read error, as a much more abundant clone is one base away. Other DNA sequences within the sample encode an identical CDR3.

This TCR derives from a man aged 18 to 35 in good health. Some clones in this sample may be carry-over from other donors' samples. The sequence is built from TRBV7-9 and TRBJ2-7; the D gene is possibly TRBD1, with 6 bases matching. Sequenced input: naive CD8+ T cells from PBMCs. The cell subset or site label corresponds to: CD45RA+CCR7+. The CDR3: CASSSDSSYEQYF. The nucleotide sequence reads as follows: TGTGCCAGCAGCTCGGACAGCTCCTACGAGCAGTACTTC.